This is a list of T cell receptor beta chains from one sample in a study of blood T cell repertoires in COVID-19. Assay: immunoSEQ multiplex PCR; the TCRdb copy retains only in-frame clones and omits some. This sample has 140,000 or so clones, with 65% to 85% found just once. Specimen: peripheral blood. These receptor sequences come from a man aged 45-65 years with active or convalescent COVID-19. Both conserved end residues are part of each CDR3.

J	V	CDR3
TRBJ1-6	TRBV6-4	CASSDSPLRNSPLHF
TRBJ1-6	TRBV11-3	CASSPRDRTYNSPLHF
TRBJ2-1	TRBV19	CASSRGNEQFF
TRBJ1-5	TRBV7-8	CASSSRKGGANQPQHF
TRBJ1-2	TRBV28	CASSSGTGEQGYTF
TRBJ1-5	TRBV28	CASSPRNGQYNQPQHF
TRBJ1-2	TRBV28	CASSFGTGVIYGYTF
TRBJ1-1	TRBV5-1	CASSPGVGRDTEAFF
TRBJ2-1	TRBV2	CASSEAGDYRDSNEQFF
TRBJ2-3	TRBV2	CAITGVNNGGTDTQYF
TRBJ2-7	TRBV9	CASSSTGGPYEQYF
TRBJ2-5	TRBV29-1	CSVYGGQPNFQETQYF
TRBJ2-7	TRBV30	CAWNPERDSYEQYF
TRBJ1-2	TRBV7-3	CASSEDSYGYTF
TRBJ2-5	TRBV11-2	CASSLAGQGRETQYF
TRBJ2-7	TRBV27	CASSILLAGAYEQYF
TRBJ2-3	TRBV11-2	CASSPGTSGIEGQDTQYF
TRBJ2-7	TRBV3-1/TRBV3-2	CASSQLGQGSYEQYF
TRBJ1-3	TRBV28	CASSFRDRERNTIYF
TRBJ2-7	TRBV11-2	CASSFRAGSYEQYF
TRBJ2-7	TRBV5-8	CASSQIRDSGGEQYF
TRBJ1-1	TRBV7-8	CASSLAETGNTEAFF
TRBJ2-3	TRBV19	CASSHREGFGTDTQYF
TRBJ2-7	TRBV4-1	CASSRSTGEAYEQYF
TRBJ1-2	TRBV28	CASRRQGPRYGYTF
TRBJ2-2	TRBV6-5	CASSYSRGELFF
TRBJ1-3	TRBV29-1	CSVARDRSSGNTIYF
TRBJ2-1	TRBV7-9	CASSLGGMDNEQFF
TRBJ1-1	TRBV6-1	CASSESAGRAYGTEAFF
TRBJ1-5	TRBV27	CASTTGFGQPQHF
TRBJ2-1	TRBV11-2	CASSSRLQSSYNEQFF
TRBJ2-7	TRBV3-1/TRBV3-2	CASSQTLTDYEQYF
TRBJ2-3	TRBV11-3	CASSARGTSGMDTQYF
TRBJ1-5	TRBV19	CASSITLQGSPHF
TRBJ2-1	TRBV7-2	CASSLARLAGTRSEQFF
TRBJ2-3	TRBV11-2	CASSPRTGVWDTQYF
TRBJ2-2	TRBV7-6	CASSLAFQGRRTGELFF
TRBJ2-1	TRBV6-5	CASSLWTSGDNEQFF
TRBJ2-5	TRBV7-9	CASSRRQGAAETQYF
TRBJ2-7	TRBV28	CASRDTAYYEQYF
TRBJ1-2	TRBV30	CAWSESALYGYTF
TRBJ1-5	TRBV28	CASRVRQGTNQPQHF